This T cell receptor beta chain stems from a study of Ad26.COV2.S vaccination and SARS-CoV-2 variants (dated by TCRdb to the early 2020s). At the level of the whole study: Vaccine-arm donors were drawn from COV1001, a multicentre, randomized, double-blind, placebo-controlled phase I-IIa trial of Ad26.COV2.S in healthy adults. Ad26.COV2.S was administered intramuscularly at 5 x 10^10 or 1 x 10^11 viral particles, either as a single shot or as two shots given 56 days apart. TCRbeta repertoire sequencing served as the tool for gauging how specific and how broad the SARS-CoV-2-reactive T cell receptors were following Ad26.COV2.S vaccination. A total of about 30 samples were included in the TCR-sequenced set, comprising around 19 Ad26.COV2.S vaccine recipients, 5 placebo recipients and 8 SARS-CoV-2 convalescent individuals. Trial participants were randomized into five groups of five: low-dose or high-dose Ad26.COV2.S given once or twice, or placebo on both occasions. Blinding of investigators to trial group allocation was maintained during experiments and outcome assessment. Study-wide conclusions, independent of this receptor: Spike-specific TCR breadth was higher in Ad26.COV2.S recipients than in placebo recipients (P = 0.0014). According to the authors, total T cell responses may have been underestimated by the TCR breadth and depth analyses. After vaccination, substantial breadth of spike-specific CD8+ and CD4+ T cell responses was reported. The study was not powered to compare responses between vaccine doses or regimens. Vaccine and placebo recipients had comparable non-spike TCR breadth, which fits with the vaccine containing only spike.

Turning to this clone: Its antigen remains unidentified. Base qualities were left out, and no much larger clone turns up one base away.

The immunoSEQ Assay was used to sequence TCRbeta CDR3 regions. After extraction, genomic DNA underwent amplification by bias-controlled multiplex PCR, followed by high-throughput sequencing. The authors' analysis ran thus. To quantify the absolute abundance of every unique TCRbeta CDR3 region, sequences were collapsed and filtered. T cell fraction was estimated by normalizing TCRbeta template counts to usable DNA, with usable DNA measured through amplification of reference genes found in all nucleated cells. Repertoire TCRs were annotated as SARS-CoV-2-specific when V gene, CDR3 amino acid sequence and J gene were exactly matched to a known reactive TCR set. MIRA supplied the reference SARS-CoV-2 TCR set, which was filtered for enrichment in COVID-19-positive ImmuneCODE repertoires so that public or cross-reactive TCRs were removed. Drawing on the MIRA antigens, annotated TCRs were analysed further at the level of specific ORF or position within ORF. Breadth was defined as annotated unique rearrangements over total unique productive rearrangements; depth was the summed frequency of those rearrangements. Group comparisons of TCR breadth used two-sided Wilcoxon rank-sum tests. TCRdb retrieved this table from immuneACCESS and kept in-frame rearrangements only. Not all clones are present; in checked studies, unresolved V genes account for under half, and no reason is known for the remainder. V, J and clone size were drawn from that table, and D and trimming were deduced from the DNA. This sample gives about 400,000 clones in total; around nine tenths of them show up just once. The biggest ten clones account for around 1.8% of the sample.

Read against the paper, the sample's treatment or condition label means: roughly 18 received Ad26.COV2.S at low or high dose, single or two shots; about 5 received placebo; per-sample allocation not given. For vaccine and placebo recipients, repertoires were sequenced using samples collected on day 63 after the first injection. In Cohort 1b, about two dozen adults aged 18-55 years were enrolled at a single site in Boston, USA, between 29 July and 7 August 2020. Ad26.COV2.S consisted of a replication-incompetent adenovirus type 26 vector by which a prefusion-stabilized SARS-CoV-2 spike protein from the original Wuhan strain was expressed. CDR3 length: 11 amino acids, cysteine to phenylalanine. The read is trimmed to its CDR3 DNA, 33 bases read in frame from base 1. The germline V gene encodes CDR1 SQVTM and CDR2 ANQGSEA. A distance of 14 bases separates the germline ends of V and J, which lose 7 bases and 7 bases respectively.

This clonotype was obtained from a person aged 18 to 65 who received the Ad26.COV2.S COVID-19 vaccine or a placebo. The rearrangement joined TRBV29-1 to TRBJ2-7; possibly the D gene is TRBD2, per 6 matching bases. The input for sequencing was peripheral blood, taken in a trial of Ad26.COV2.S vaccine versus placebo. This receptor has the CDR3 CSALEAGEQYF. The DNA is as follows: TGCAGCGCCTTAGAGGCGGGGGAGCAGTACTTC.